This record concerns one T cell receptor (beta chain) sequence. Antigen specificity is unknown. These data come from a study of cytomegalovirus exposure and HLA in healthy donors. Study as a whole: Later analysis reported that the 95 to 150 validation repertoires shared the platform of the roughly 630 first-cohort repertoires.

TCRdb keeps only in-frame clones here, not all; method: immunoSEQ multiplex PCR. This sample has about 240,000 clones, with about 86% found just once. The CDR3 runs 14 residues. The V gene lost 3 bases and the J gene lost 1 base, with 6 bases spanning the gap. Germline V CDR1 and CDR2: LNHDA, SQIVND (reference sequence). Study conclusions and caveats: According to the study, 160 or so TCR beta chains were cytomegalovirus-associated.

The receptor comes from a woman aged 25-40 years in good health and CMV-seropositive. The sequenced sample consisted of PBMCs. V is TRBV19 and J is TRBJ2-2; D perhaps matches TRBD2 (6 bases). The DNA for the CDR3 is TGTGCCAGTAGTATGCGGGAGAACACCGGGGAGCTGTTTTTT. Translating gives CASSMRENTGELFF.